This is a list of T cell receptor beta chains from one sample in a study of T cell repertoires in cytomegalovirus infection. TCRdb re-derived calls from the reads in MiXCR, one entry per CDR3 protein. The table includes under 300,000 distinct CDR3 sequences, 9% to 15% detected once. Sequencing was carried out using PBMCs. Source of these receptors: a human donor in good health (CMV status not recorded). Some clones in this sample may be carry-over from other donors' samples. Each CDR3 is given without its conserved first and last residue.

TRBJ2-7	TRBV5-1	ASSLTSGGFSSYEQY
TRBJ2-5	TRBV7-2	ASSQGLAGGQTQY
TRBJ2-6	TRBV7-2	ASSSQPAGTYSGANVLT
TRBJ2-2	TRBV7-2	ASSLIPPGRGNTGELF
TRBJ1-5	TRBV7-2	ASSPTGKGNQPQH
TRBJ2-5	TRBV25-1	ASSEWTRGKETQY
TRBJ2-2	TRBV5-6	ASSFTTGGATNTGELF
TRBJ1-1	TRBV18	ASSNGQGLNTEAF
TRBJ2-3	TRBV7-2	ASSLDRDYDGAQY
TRBJ1-2	TRBV5-1	ASSLDSVNYGYT
TRBJ2-1	TRBV2	ASTRLAGFNEQF
TRBJ2-1	TRBV6-2/TRBV6-3	ASSEPFGLAAKNEQF
TRBJ1-1	TRBV18	ASSPGQSNTEAF
TRBJ2-5	TRBV7-2	ASSLSGGLQETQY
TRBJ1-5	TRBV28	ANSFPLEPQH
TRBJ2-7	TRBV19	ASTPGLGFPYEQY
TRBJ2-3	TRBV28	ASSSLAGASTDTQY
TRBJ1-2	TRBV19	ASSIGRTNYGYT
TRBJ1-1	TRBV7-2	ASSLAGTHTEAF
TRBJ1-3	TRBV19	ASSHPTGISGNTIY
TRBJ1-2	TRBV7-4	ASSLMLRRPPGDTNYGYT
TRBJ1-6	TRBV5-6	ASSLDGGGSPLH
TRBJ1-5	TRBV7-2	ASSLIFGQGRQPQH
TRBJ1-2	TRBV7-6	ASSASTSDYGYT
TRBJ2-3	TRBV19	ASSNRDFDTQY
TRBJ1-1	TRBV5-1	ASSRGRENTEAF
TRBJ2-1	TRBV14	ASRRTDHNEQF
TRBJ2-3	TRBV28	ATSGTVTDTQY
TRBJ1-6	TRBV6-6	ASSYSPDSPLH
TRBJ2-1	TRBV20-1	SALGSSNNEQF
TRBJ2-6	TRBV20-1	SARGQGAPGANVLT
TRBJ2-1	TRBV19	ASSPRSLREYNEQF
TRBJ1-4	TRBV4-3	ASSQEGRTNEKLF
TRBJ2-7	TRBV6-5	ASSLAGETYEQY
TRBJ2-7	TRBV20-1	SASPPTLGLAEDYEQY
TRBJ1-5	TRBV4-3	ASSQDPTAGNQPQH
TRBJ2-3	TRBV20-1	SATPGLAGGAFTDTQY
TRBJ2-7	TRBV29-1	STSTGKPYEQY
TRBJ1-5	TRBV7-2	ASSLTVRQPQH
TRBJ2-7	TRBV6-5	ASSYGPNYEQY
TRBJ2-2	TRBV6-5	ASSHDRGLTGELF